This entry lists 24 T cell receptor beta chains sequenced from one sample in a study of T cells expressing NK-cell markers. With the 5' RACE reads reprocessed, TCRdb shows one record per CDR3 protein and no DNA. There are 400,000 to 550,000 distinct CDR3 sequences in the sample, with 7.3% held by the top ten. Material: blood T cells: a sorted CD56 or NKG2C T cell subset, CD4+ or CD8+ T cells, or bulk PBMC T cells (not recorded which). These TCRs come from a woman between 18 and 69 years old in good health.

The chain has TRBV5-1 and TRBJ2-5; the TRBD1 assignment by TCRdb is unverifiable without DNA. There are 13 residues in the CDR3. Germline CDR1 SGHRS, CDR2 YFSETQ. CDR3 residues: CASSPGWSQTQYF.

The chain uses TRBV7-2 and TRBJ1-4; as DNA is missing, the TRBD1 call by TCRdb cannot be tested. CDR1 SGHTA and CDR2 FQGNSA come from the germline V gene. This CDR3 is 17 amino acids long. The CDR3 loop reads CASSSRDRGFDYEKLFF.

The rearrangement joins TRBV20-1 to TRBJ2-7. CDR1 and CDR2 from the germline V gene are DFQATT and SNEGSKA (reference sequence). There are 15 residues in the CDR3. Here the CDR3 reads CSARVPSGISYEQYF.

The J gene is TRBJ2-1, the V gene TRBV10-3; TCRdb outputs TRBD1, but without DNA this stays unchecked. The CDR3 is 15 residues long. The germline V gene has CDR1 ENHRY and CDR2 SYGVKD. The CDR3 loop is CAISPGQSSYNEQFF.

The chain joins TRBV15 to TRBJ2-5; the D call of TRBD2 rests on TCRdb alone, since no DNA is present to check it. Germline V CDR1 and CDR2: LNHNV, YYDKDF (reference sequence). The CDR3 runs to 17 residues. CDR3 sequence reads: CATSRGAGRGGQETQYF.

This chain connects TRBV14 to TRBJ2-5; the D call of TRBD2 rests on TCRdb alone, since no DNA is present to check it. This CDR3 has 15 amino acids. The germline V gene has CDR1 SGHDN and CDR2 FVKESK. The CDR3 loop reads CASSQLAGRQETQYF.

The gene calls are TRBV27 and TRBJ1-1. The CDR3 contains 13 residues. Germline lookup yields CDR1 MNHEY and CDR2 SMNVEV (reference sequence). The CDR3 here is CASSDEDDTEAFF.

The rearrangement uses TRBV4-3 and TRBJ2-3; TCRdb picks TRBD2, but there is no DNA to check that call. Germline V lookup: CDR1 LGHNA, CDR2 YSLEER. This CDR3 has 14 residues. The chain's CDR3 is CASSRRGGTDTQYF.

V and J are TRBV12-3 or TRBV12-4 and TRBJ1-2; absent DNA, TCRdb's TRBD1 call cannot be checked. This CDR3 is 14 amino acids long. The CDR3 reads CASSPRQGVYGYTF.

The V and J genes are TRBV5-5 and TRBJ1-5. The V gene's germline CDR1 is SGHKS and CDR2 YYEKEE (reference sequence). The CDR3 spans 15 residues. The CDR3 loop is CASRSEKYSNQPQHF.

CDR3 sequence reads: CASSAWTGGETGQAFF. The chain couples TRBV7-9 to TRBJ1-1; as DNA is missing, the TRBD1 call by TCRdb cannot be tested. This CDR3 is built from 16 residues. The V gene's germline CDR1 is SEHNR and CDR2 FQNEAQ (reference sequence).

This chain uses TRBV6-1 with TRBJ2-1; the TCRdb call, TRBD2, lacks DNA for checking. CDR3 size: 15 residues. CDR1 and CDR2 (germline): MNHNS, SASEGT. This CDR3 reads CASRETSGGADEQFF.

The chain is built from TRBV30 and TRBJ2-5; TCRdb picks TRBD2, but there is no DNA to check that call. The CDR3 length is 15 residues. Germline-derived CDR1 and CDR2 are GTSNPN and SVGIG (reference sequence). The CDR3 sequence: CAWGLAGGIQETQYF.

The chain recombines TRBV29-1 with TRBJ2-1; TCRdb's D gene call, TRBD2, goes unchecked for lack of DNA. Per germline, CDR1 SQVTM and CDR2 ANQGSEA. CDR3 length: 11 residues. The CDR3 here is CSPQFGASQFF.

The chain combines TRBV6-2 or TRBV6-3 with TRBJ2-7; TCRdb selects TRBD1, and the lack of DNA leaves this call unchecked. There are 13 residues in the CDR3. Germline CDR1 MNHEY, CDR2 SVGEGT. CDR3 residues: CASSTLDSYEQYF.

The rearrangement joins TRBV3-1 to TRBJ1-1; with no DNA, the TCRdb D assignment of TRBD1 cannot be verified. This CDR3 is built from 13 residues. CDR1 is LGHDT and CDR2 is YNNKEL in the germline V gene (reference sequence). The CDR3 sequence: CASSPGQYTEAFF.

V and J are TRBV11-2 and TRBJ2-3. This CDR3 is 16 amino acids long. CDR1 SGHAT and CDR2 FQNNGV come from the germline V gene. This chain's CDR3 is CASSLSKWLGADTQYF.

This chain joins TRBV29-1 and TRBJ1-2; TCRdb outputs TRBD1, but without DNA this stays unchecked. Germline V gene sequence: CDR1 SQVTM, CDR2 ANQGSEA. This CDR3 spans 13 amino acids. Here the CDR3 reads CSARGTEKYGYTF.

The chain links TRBV20-1 to TRBJ1-1. Looked up from germline, CDR1 is DFQATT and CDR2 is SNEGSKA (reference sequence). This CDR3 has 17 residues. The CDR3 sequence is CSASPDGFWGGDTEAFF.

J is TRBJ1-1 and V is TRBV29-1; TCRdb names TRBD1, which stays unverified in the absence of DNA. The CDR3 has 13 residues. The germline gives CDR1 SQVTM, CDR2 ANQGSEA. CDR3 loop: CSAPRAGNTEAFF.

The chain couples TRBV15 to TRBJ1-6; checking the TCRdb D call of TRBD1 is not possible without DNA. Germline loops: CDR1 LNHNV, CDR2 YYDKDF (reference sequence). The CDR3 covers 17 residues. The CDR3: CATSNRYMGQGGSPLHF.

This chain connects TRBV20-1 to TRBJ2-7; without DNA, the TCRdb call of TRBD2 cannot be checked. The CDR3 loop spans 16 amino acids. Germline V gene sequence: CDR1 DFQATT, CDR2 SNEGSKA (reference sequence). The CDR3 sequence is CSARDPAGSSSYEQYF.

This chain links TRBV9 with TRBJ2-7. Germline V gene lookup returns CDR1 SGDLS and CDR2 YYNGEE. CDR3 length equals 14 residues. CDR3: CASSANSAPYEQYF.

The V gene is TRBV20-1, the J gene TRBJ2-1; TCRdb's assignment of TRBD1 cannot be checked, as there is no DNA. The germline V gene encodes CDR1 DFQATT and CDR2 SNEGSKA (reference sequence). The length of the CDR3 is 13 residues. The CDR3 loop is CSGGGQSYNEQFF.